This T cell receptor (beta chain) appears in the sequencing data of a study of blood T cell repertoires in COVID-19. Study at large: From the United States, Italy and Spain came samples of acute and convalescent COVID-19.

Here immunoSEQ multiplex PCR was the method, and the copy in TCRdb shows in-frame clones only, minus some. In the table there are a few hundred thousand clones, 75% to 90% of which are singletons. Before being deemed recovered, Cohort 3 donors had two negative PCRs, clearance, or symptom resolution. Looked up from germline, CDR1 is SGDLS and CDR2 is YYNGEE. The CDR3 runs 15 residues. J was trimmed by 6 bases and V by 0 bases; bases with no gene match: 5. Source material: PBMCs or T cells enriched from blood (not recorded which). This chain joins TRBV9 and TRBJ2-3; 9 bases are shared with TRBD2. The clonotype comes from a woman aged 25-40 years who had recovered from COVID-19. CDR3 loop: CASSVAVLAGDTQYF. The CDR3 DNA sequence: TGTGCCAGCAGCGTAGCGGTGCTAGCGGGGGATACGCAGTATTTT.